The rows below give T cell receptor beta chains drawn from one sample of a study of T cells in Graves' hyperthyroidism and ophthalmopathy. TCRdb analysed the multiplex PCR reads with MiXCR anew, one entry per CDR3 protein. This table has about 350,000 distinct CDR3 sequences, about 14% appearing once. The specimen was blood. These receptors were taken from a woman aged 25 to 45 with Graves' hyperthyroidism. CDR3s include the opening cysteine and the closing phenylalanine or tryptophan. A D gene is named only where the DNA matches it firmly. Expanded clones get a size class; other rows say once, few or many, or leave the size out.

D gene: -; J gene: TRBJ2-7; CDR3 length: 14; V gene: TRBV14; clone size: -; CDR3 protein: CASSGSTGWNEQYF; CDR3 DNA: TGTGCCAGCAGTGGCAGTACAGGGTGGAACGAGCAGTACTTC
D gene: -; J gene: TRBJ2-2; CDR3 length: 14; V gene: TRBV5-1; clone size: many; CDR3 protein: CASSAIEGSGELFF; CDR3 DNA: TGCGCCAGCAGCGCCATAGAGGGGTCCGGGGAGCTGTTTTTT
D gene: TRBD1; J gene: TRBJ2-7; CDR3 length: 14; V gene: TRBV20-1; clone size: few; CDR3 protein: CSAAPDRGSDEQYF; CDR3 DNA: TGCAGTGCCGCCCCGGACAGGGGGTCCGACGAGCAGTACTTC
D gene: -; J gene: TRBJ2-1; CDR3 length: 16; V gene: TRBV11-2; clone size: many; CDR3 protein: CASSLFRDLEANEQFF; CDR3 DNA: TGTGCCAGCAGCCTCTTCAGGGACCTCGAGGCCAATGAGCAGTTCTTC
D gene: -; J gene: TRBJ2-6; CDR3 length: 17; V gene: TRBV14; clone size: -; CDR3 protein: CASSRRQTSSGANVLTF; CDR3 DNA: TGTGCCAGCAGCCGGCGGCAGACATCCTCTGGGGCCAACGTCCTGACTTTC
D gene: -; J gene: TRBJ1-5; CDR3 length: 15; V gene: TRBV7-9; clone size: many; CDR3 protein: CASSSGASINQPQHF; CDR3 DNA: TGTGCCAGCAGCTCCGGTGCCAGCATAAATCAGCCCCAGCATTTT
D gene: -; J gene: TRBJ2-2; CDR3 length: 15; V gene: TRBV28; clone size: -; CDR3 protein: CASFLRRGSTGELFF; CDR3 DNA: TGTGCCAGTTTTCTTCGAAGGGGCTCCACCGGGGAGCTGTTTTTT
D gene: -; J gene: TRBJ2-3; CDR3 length: 14; V gene: TRBV2; clone size: many; CDR3 protein: CASSTQQGVDTQYF; CDR3 DNA: TGTGCCAGCAGTACCCAACAGGGTGTAGATACGCAGTATTTT
D gene: -; J gene: TRBJ2-5; CDR3 length: 11; V gene: TRBV29-1; clone size: few; CDR3 protein: CSGESQETQYF; CDR3 DNA: TGCAGCGGAGAAAGCCAAGAGACCCAGTACTTC
D gene: -; J gene: TRBJ1-1; CDR3 length: 13; V gene: TRBV6-1; clone size: many; CDR3 protein: CASSEAGETEAFF; CDR3 DNA: TGTGCCAGCAGTGAAGCGGGGGAGACTGAAGCTTTCTTT
D gene: -; J gene: TRBJ2-2; CDR3 length: 13; V gene: TRBV20-1; clone size: -; CDR3 protein: CSASNGRSGELFF; CDR3 DNA: TGCAGTGCGAGCAACGGACGTAGCGGGGAGCTGTTTTTT
D gene: -; J gene: TRBJ2-7; CDR3 length: 12; V gene: TRBV20-1; clone size: -; CDR3 protein: CSAKGGKIEQYF; CDR3 DNA: TGCAGTGCCAAGGGCGGGAAGATCGAGCAGTACTTC
D gene: -; J gene: TRBJ1-2; CDR3 length: 14; V gene: TRBV5-6; clone size: -; CDR3 protein: CASTPLGIGYGYTF; CDR3 DNA: TGTGCCAGCACCCCGTTGGGGATCGGCTATGGCTACACCTTC
D gene: -; J gene: TRBJ2-2; CDR3 length: 14; V gene: TRBV25-1; clone size: -; CDR3 protein: CASSEQVYTGELFF; CDR3 DNA: TGTGCCAGCAGTGAACAGGTGTACACCGGGGAGCTGTTTTTT
D gene: TRBD1; J gene: TRBJ1-2; CDR3 length: 15; V gene: TRBV13; clone size: -; CDR3 protein: CASRLNRGGGYGYTF; CDR3 DNA: TGTGCCAGCAGGTTAAACAGGGGCGGAGGCTATGGCTACACCTTC
D gene: -; J gene: TRBJ2-6; CDR3 length: 17; V gene: TRBV20-1; clone size: -; CDR3 protein: CSAIVGLRFSGANVLTF; CDR3 DNA: TGCAGTGCCATCGTGGGACTCAGGTTTTCTGGGGCCAACGTCCTGACTTTC
D gene: TRBD2; J gene: TRBJ2-7; CDR3 length: 14; V gene: TRBV20-1; clone size: -; CDR3 protein: CSAKDAGGTCELYF; CDR3 DNA: TGCAGTGCTAAAGATGCGGGAGGAACCTGCGAGCTGTACTTC
D gene: -; J gene: TRBJ2-2; CDR3 length: 15; V gene: TRBV3-1; clone size: many; CDR3 protein: CASSPRQRSTGELFF; CDR3 DNA: TGTGCCAGCAGCCCCCGGCAGCGTAGCACCGGGGAGCTGTTTTTT
D gene: -; J gene: TRBJ2-1; CDR3 length: 15; V gene: TRBV6-2/TRBV6-3; clone size: many; CDR3 protein: CASSNLGSSYNEQFF; CDR3 DNA: TGTGCCAGCAGTAACCTCGGGAGTTCCTACAATGAGCAGTTCTTC
D gene: -; J gene: TRBJ2-7; CDR3 length: 12; V gene: TRBV24-1; clone size: -; CDR3 protein: CATSEDMGEQYF; CDR3 DNA: TGTGCCACCAGTGAGGACATGGGCGAGCAGTACTTC
D gene: TRBD1; J gene: TRBJ2-1; CDR3 length: 14; V gene: TRBV12-3/TRBV12-4; clone size: many; CDR3 protein: CASSSDRGAVRQFF; CDR3 DNA: TGTGCCAGCAGTTCCGACAGGGGGGCCGTTCGGCAGTTCTTC
D gene: -; J gene: TRBJ1-1; CDR3 length: 18; V gene: TRBV7-4; clone size: few; CDR3 protein: CASSLKVGRETGNTEAFF; CDR3 DNA: TGTGCCAGCAGCTTAAAAGTCGGTAGAGAGACAGGGAACACTGAAGCTTTCTTT
D gene: -; J gene: TRBJ2-2; CDR3 length: 15; V gene: TRBV5-1; clone size: many; CDR3 protein: CASSSGRERTGELFF; CDR3 DNA: TGCGCCAGCAGCTCAGGAAGGGAGCGCACCGGGGAGCTGTTTTTT
D gene: -; J gene: TRBJ2-3; CDR3 length: 11; V gene: TRBV20-1; clone size: few; CDR3 protein: CSASLEDTQYF; CDR3 DNA: TGCAGTGCTAGCCTGGAAGATACGCAGTATTTT
D gene: TRBD2; J gene: TRBJ2-2; CDR3 length: 16; V gene: TRBV28; clone size: many; CDR3 protein: CASSLYGGTKTGELFF; CDR3 DNA: TGTGCCAGCAGTTTATATGGTGGGACTAAGACCGGGGAGCTGTTTTTT
D gene: TRBD1; J gene: TRBJ2-7; CDR3 length: 13; V gene: TRBV12-3/TRBV12-4; clone size: few; CDR3 protein: CASRRDRPYEQYF; CDR3 DNA: TGTGCCAGCAGACGGGACAGACCCTACGAGCAGTACTTC
D gene: TRBD2; J gene: TRBJ2-1; CDR3 length: 15; V gene: TRBV5-4; clone size: -; CDR3 protein: CASSSLGLADNEQFF; CDR3 DNA: TGTGCCAGCAGCTCTTTGGGACTAGCGGATAATGAGCAGTTCTTC
D gene: TRBD1; J gene: TRBJ2-6; CDR3 length: 18; V gene: TRBV7-9; clone size: once; CDR3 protein: CASSLGAGGSSGANVLTF; CDR3 DNA: TGTGCCAGCAGCTTAGGTGCAGGGGGATCCTCTGGGGCCAACGTCCTGACTTTC